This TCR beta chain came from a study of cytomegalovirus exposure and HLA in healthy donors. This PCR relied on a set of 60 Vbeta primers and 13 Jbeta primers. Clones were sequenced by immunoSEQ multiplex PCR, and TCRdb holds only the in-frame ones, with some missing. Among approximately 190,000 clones listed, around four fifths were seen once. The ends were cut back, 5 bases at V and 3 bases at J, with 7 bases in the middle. Germline V gene data show CDR1 as GTSNPN and CDR2 as SVGIG (reference sequence). The CDR3 sequence is 11 residues long. The source material was PBMCs. This rearrangement joins TRBV30 to TRBJ1-1, with D unclear. This receptor was obtained from a man aged 35-49 years in good health and CMV-seropositive. CDR3 amino acids: CAWGQDTEAFF. The CDR3 DNA reads TGTGCCTGGGGCCAGGACACTGAAGCTTTCTTT.